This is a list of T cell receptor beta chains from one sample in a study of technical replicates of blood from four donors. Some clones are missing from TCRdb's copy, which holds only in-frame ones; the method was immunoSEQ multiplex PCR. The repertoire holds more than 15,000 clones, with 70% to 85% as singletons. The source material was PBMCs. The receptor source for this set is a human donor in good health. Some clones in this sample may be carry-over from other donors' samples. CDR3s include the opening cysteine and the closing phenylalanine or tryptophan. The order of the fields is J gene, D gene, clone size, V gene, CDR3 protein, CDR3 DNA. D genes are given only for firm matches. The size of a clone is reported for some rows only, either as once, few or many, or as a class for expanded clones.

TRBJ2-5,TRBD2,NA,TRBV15,CATSRTGTSGSATQYF,TGTGCCACCAGCAGAACCGGGACTAGCGGGAGCGCGACCCAGTACTTC
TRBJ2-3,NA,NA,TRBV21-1,CASSKGDRLAGVRTDTQYF,TGTGCCAGCAGCAAAGGGGATCGACTAGCGGGAGTCCGCACAGATACGCAGTATTTT
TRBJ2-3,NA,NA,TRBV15,CATSRLPGDGTDTQYF,TGTGCCACCAGCCGTCTACCGGGAGACGGGACAGATACGCAGTATTTT
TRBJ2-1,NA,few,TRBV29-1,CSVRGGVDYNEQFF,TGCAGCGTTCGAGGGGGGGTAGACTACAATGAGCAGTTCTTC
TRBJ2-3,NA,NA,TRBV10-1,CASSEARAETDTQYF,TGCGCCAGCAGTGAGGCCAGAGCGGAAACAGATACGCAGTATTTT
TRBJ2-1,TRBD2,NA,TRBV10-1,CASSPGTSHEQFF,TGCGCCAGCAGCCCCGGGACTAGCCATGAGCAGTTCTTC
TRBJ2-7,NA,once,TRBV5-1,CASSLGLVYEQYF,TGCGCCAGCAGCTTGGGACTCGTCTACGAGCAGTACTTC
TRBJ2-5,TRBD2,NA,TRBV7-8,CASSSLRGGRGDQYF,TGTGCCAGCAGCTCCCTCCGCGGGGGACGGGGAGACCAGTACTTC
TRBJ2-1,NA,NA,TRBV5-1,CASSLYGADNEQFF,TGCGCCAGCAGCTTGTACGGAGCAGACAATGAGCAGTTCTTC
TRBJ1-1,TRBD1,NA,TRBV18,CASLGQTNTEAFF,TGTGCCAGCTTGGGACAGACGAACACTGAAGCTTTCTTT
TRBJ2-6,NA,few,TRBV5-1,CASSLNGGMVANVLTF,TGCGCCAGCAGCTTGAATGGGGGCATGGTGGCCAACGTCCTGACTTTC
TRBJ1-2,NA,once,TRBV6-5,CASSYSYGFDYGYTF,TGTGCCAGCAGTTACTCTTACGGGTTCGACTATGGCTACACCTTC
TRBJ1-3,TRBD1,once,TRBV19,CASSSDRSGNTIYF,TGTGCCAGTAGTTCGGACAGGTCTGGAAACACCATATATTTT
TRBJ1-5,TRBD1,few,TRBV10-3,CAISAGDRAAQPQHF,TGTGCCATCAGTGCGGGAGACAGGGCGGCTCAGCCCCAGCATTTT
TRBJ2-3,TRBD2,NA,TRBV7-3,CASSLSTSGPGADTQYF,TGTGCCAGCAGCTTAAGCACTAGCGGTCCTGGGGCAGATACGCAGTATTTT
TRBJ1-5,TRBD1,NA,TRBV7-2,CASSTGQGYSNQPQHF,TGTGCCAGCAGCACGGGACAGGGGTATAGCAATCAGCCCCAGCATTTT
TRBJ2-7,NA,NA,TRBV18,CASSPGQSYEQYF,TGTGCCAGCTCACCGGGACAAAGCTACGAGCAGTACTTC
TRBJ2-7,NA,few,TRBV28,CASGQNSYEQYF,TGTGCCAGCGGACAGAACTCCTACGAGCAGTACTTC
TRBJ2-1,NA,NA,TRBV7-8,CASSLDQMNEQFF,TGTGCCAGCAGCTTAGACCAGATGAATGAGCAGTTCTTC
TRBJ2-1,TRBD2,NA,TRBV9,CASSTLAGVVDEQFF,TGTGCCAGCAGCACTCTAGCGGGAGTTGTTGATGAGCAGTTCTTC
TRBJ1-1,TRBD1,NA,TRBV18,CASSPSDRGQAFF,TGTGCCAGCTCTCCCTCGGACAGGGGGCAAGCTTTCTTT
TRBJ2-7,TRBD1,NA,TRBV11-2,CASSSGTGGPISYEQYF,TGTGCCAGCAGCTCGGGGACAGGGGGCCCAATTTCCTACGAGCAGTACTTC
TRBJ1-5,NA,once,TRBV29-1,CSVGGADLQPQHF,TGCAGCGTTGGCGGGGCGGACTTGCAGCCCCAGCATTTT
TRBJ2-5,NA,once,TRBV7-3,CASSLQGLKETQYF,TGTGCCAGCAGCTTACAGGGGTTAAAAGAGACCCAGTACTTC
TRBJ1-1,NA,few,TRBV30,CAWSVGTTRTEAFF,TGTGCCTGGAGTGTCGGGACAACGAGAACTGAAGCTTTCTTT
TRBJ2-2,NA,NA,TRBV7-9,CASSSDSYTGELFF,TGTGCCAGCAGCTCGGACAGTTACACCGGGGAGCTGTTTTTT
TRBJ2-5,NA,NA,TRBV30,CAWSARLGLQETQYF,TGTGCCTGGAGTGCCCGACTAGGACTCCAAGAGACCCAGTACTTC
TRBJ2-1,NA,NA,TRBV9,CASSAGPVSGSEQFF,TGTGCCAGCAGCGCTGGACCGGTTTCTGGGAGTGAGCAGTTCTTC
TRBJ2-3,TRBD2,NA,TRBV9,CASSVVTGIGTSDTQYF,TGTGCCAGCAGCGTGGTGACTGGGATTGGGACTAGTGATACGCAGTATTTT
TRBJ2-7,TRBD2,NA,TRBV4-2,CASSQVASGRDEQYF,TGTGCCAGCAGCCAAGTAGCCAGCGGGAGGGACGAGCAGTACTTC
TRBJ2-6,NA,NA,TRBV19,CASSPTGANVLTF,TGTGCCAGTAGCCCCACTGGGGCCAACGTCCTGACTTTC
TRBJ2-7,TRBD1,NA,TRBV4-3,CASSLRTGFYEQYF,TGCGCCAGCAGCCTCCGGACAGGGTTCTACGAGCAGTACTTC
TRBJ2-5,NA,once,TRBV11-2,CASSLGAGETQYF,TGTGCCAGCAGCTTGGGGGCTGGCGAGACCCAGTACTTC
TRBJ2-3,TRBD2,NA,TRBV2,CASSEESGKSDTQYF,TGTGCCAGCAGTGAAGAGAGCGGGAAATCAGATACGCAGTATTTT
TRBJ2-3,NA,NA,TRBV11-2,CASSPSTDTQYF,TGTGCCAGCAGCCCGAGCACAGATACGCAGTATTTT
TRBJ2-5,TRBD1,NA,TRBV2,CASSDRGQVEGETQYF,TGTGCCAGCAGTGATCGAGGACAGGTGGAAGGGGAGACCCAGTACTTC
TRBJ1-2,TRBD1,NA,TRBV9,CASSIGQGAFYGYTF,TGTGCCAGCAGCATCGGACAGGGGGCGTTCTATGGCTACACCTTC
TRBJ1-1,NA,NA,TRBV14,CASSPWLTDMNTEAFF,TGTGCCAGCAGCCCCTGGCTCACAGATATGAACACTGAAGCTTTCTTT
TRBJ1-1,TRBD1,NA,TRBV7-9,CASRYDRVNTEAFF,TGTGCCAGCAGATATGACAGGGTGAACACTGAAGCTTTCTTT
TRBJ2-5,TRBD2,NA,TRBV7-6,CASSPGLAGPETQYF,TGTGCCAGCAGCCCGGGACTAGCGGGTCCAGAGACCCAGTACTTC
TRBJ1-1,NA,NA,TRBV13,CASSLGWEAFF,TGTGCCAGCAGCTTGGGCTGGGAAGCTTTCTTT
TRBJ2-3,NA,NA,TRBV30,CAWSRTGGGTDTQYF,TGTGCCTGGAGCAGAACAGGGGGGGGCACAGATACGCAGTATTTT
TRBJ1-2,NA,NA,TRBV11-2,CASKLGGGIGDYGYTF,TGTGCCAGCAAGCTGGGGGGGGGAATCGGGGACTATGGCTACACCTTC
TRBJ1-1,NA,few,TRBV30,CGAGRTEAFF,TGTGGGGCAGGGCGAACTGAAGCTTTCTTT
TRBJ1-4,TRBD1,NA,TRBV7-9,CASSIDRGPTNEKLFF,TGTGCCAGCAGCATTGACAGGGGTCCAACTAATGAAAAACTGTTTTTT
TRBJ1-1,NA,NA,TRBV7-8,CASSLGWGVDTEAFF,TGTGCCAGCAGCTTAGGGTGGGGAGTGGATACTGAAGCTTTCTTT
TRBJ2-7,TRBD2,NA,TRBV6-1,CASSATSGRAYEQYF,TGTGCCAGCAGTGCCACTAGCGGGCGGGCCTACGAGCAGTACTTC
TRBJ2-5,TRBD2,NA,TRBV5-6,CASSLGTSGETQYF,TGTGCCAGCAGCCTAGGGACTAGCGGGGAGACCCAGTACTTC
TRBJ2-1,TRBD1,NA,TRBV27,CASRLGDRIYNEQFF,TGTGCCAGCAGACTGGGGGACAGGATCTACAATGAGCAGTTCTTC
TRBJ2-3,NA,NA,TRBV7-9,CASSLGFMGGDTQYF,TGTGCCAGCAGCTTAGGGTTTATGGGAGGAGATACGCAGTATTTT
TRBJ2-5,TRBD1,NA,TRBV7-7,CASSWTGARGETQYF,TGTGCCAGCAGCTGGACAGGGGCACGTGGAGAGACCCAGTACTTC
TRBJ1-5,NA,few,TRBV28,CASSLFTGQKPQHF,TGTGCCAGCAGTTTATTTACAGGGCAGAAGCCCCAGCATTTT
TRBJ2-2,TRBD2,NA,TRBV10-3,CAISWGGLNTGELFF,TGTGCCATCAGCTGGGGGGGTCTGAACACCGGGGAGCTGTTTTTT
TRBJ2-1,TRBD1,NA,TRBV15,CATSRVDRGRNEQFF,TGTGCCACCAGCAGAGTCGACAGGGGGCGAAATGAGCAGTTCTTC
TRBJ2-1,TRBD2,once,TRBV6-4,CASSDSEREKQFF,TGTGCCAGCAGTGACTCTGAGCGGGAGAAGCAGTTCTTC
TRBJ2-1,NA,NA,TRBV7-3,CASSHDSSYNEQFF,TGTGCCAGCAGTCACGACAGCTCCTACAATGAGCAGTTCTTC
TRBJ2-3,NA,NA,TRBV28,CASSSGKGATIGTDTQYF,TGTGCCAGCAGTTCCGGGAAGGGCGCAACTATTGGCACAGATACGCAGTATTTT
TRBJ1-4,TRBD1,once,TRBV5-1,CASSSDRATNEKLFF,TGCGCCAGCAGCTCCGACAGGGCAACTAATGAAAAACTGTTTTTT